This record covers a single T cell receptor beta chain. Its antigen is not known. The data belong to a study of resident and recirculating memory T cells in vitiligo. Whole-study context: Shave-biopsy epidermis from lesional and nonlesional skin was sequenced alongside PBMCs. Study results and caveats: TCR sequences were not conserved across biopsy sites or patients. Vitiligo lesions lacked a unique dominant clone, and clonality varied.

Stable patients also lacked confetti depigmentation, a sign of active vitiligo. Generated by immunoSEQ multiplex PCR, the TCRdb table keeps only in-frame clones and is missing some. This repertoire shows fewer than 80,000 clones, approximately 89% found once; its top ten account for less than 5.5%. The CDR3 extends over 18 amino acids. V shed 0 bases and J 7 bases; nucleotides not matched to a gene: 18. CDR1 and CDR2 from the germline V gene are SGDLS and YYNGEE. The sample taken for sequencing was blood. The chain uses TRBV9 and TRBJ1-2; the match to TRBD1 covers 7 bases. The receptor was derived from a male donor with vitiligo. CDR3 sequence: CASSVETGQLDTLSGYTF. DNA for the CDR3: TGTGCCAGCAGCGTAGAGACGGGACAGCTGGATACCCTATCTGGCTACACCTTC.